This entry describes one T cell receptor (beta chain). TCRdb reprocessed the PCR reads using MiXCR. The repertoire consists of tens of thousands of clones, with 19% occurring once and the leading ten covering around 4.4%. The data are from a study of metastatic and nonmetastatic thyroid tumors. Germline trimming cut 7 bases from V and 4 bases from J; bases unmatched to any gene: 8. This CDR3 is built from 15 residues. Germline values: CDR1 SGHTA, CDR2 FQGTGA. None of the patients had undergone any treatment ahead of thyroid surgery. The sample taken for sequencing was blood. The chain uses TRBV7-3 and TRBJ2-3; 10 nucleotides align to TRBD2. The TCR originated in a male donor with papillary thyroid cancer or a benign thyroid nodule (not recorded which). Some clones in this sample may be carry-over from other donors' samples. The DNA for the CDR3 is TGTGCCAGCATCACCCTAGCGGGAGCTGCAGATACGCAGTATTTT. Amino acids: CASITLAGAADTQYF.